The clone carrying this T cell receptor beta chain was observed a few times. This sample is part of a study of blood T cell repertoires in COVID-19. The method was immunoSEQ multiplex PCR; TCRdb's version includes in-frame clones alone and lacks a portion of them. The table includes under 450,000 clones, about 88% detected once. CDR3 length: 18 amino acids. The germline CDR1 and CDR2 sequences are SGDLS and YYNGEE. The ends were cut back, 4 bases at V and 1 base at J, with 23 bases in the middle. Patients of the Seattle cohort, enrolled during active infection, were followed longitudinally. The material sequenced was peripheral blood. The TCR originated in a woman aged 40-49 years with COVID-19, enrolled during active disease. This chain links TRBV9 with TRBJ1-1; weak D call: TRBD1 (5 bases). The CDR3 DNA reads TGTGCCAGCAGCCTTAGATCTGACAGTCAAACCCAGAACACTGAAGCTTTCTTT. Its translation: CASSLRSDSQTQNTEAFF.